These 18 T cell receptor beta chains originate from one sample sequenced in a study of blood T cell repertoires in COVID-19. Some clones are missing from TCRdb's copy, which holds only in-frame ones; the method was immunoSEQ multiplex PCR. The sample includes 200,000 to 300,000 clones, around nine tenths of them seen just once. Sequences were obtained from peripheral blood. The receptors here all came from a man aged 40-55 years who had recovered from COVID-19.

This chain connects TRBV12-2 to TRBJ1-6. TRBV12-2 is flagged as a pseudogene. The CDR3 totals 12 residues. The CDR3 DNA reads as TGTGCAAGTCGGCGGAGTAATTCACCCCTCCACTTT. This encodes CASRRSNSPLHF.

The V gene is TRBV6-5, the J gene TRBJ1-2, with 9 bases aligning to TRBD1. The V gene end was trimmed by 6 bases and the J gene end by 4 bases; junction bases not matched to a gene: 6. Per germline, CDR1 MNHEY and CDR2 SVGAGI. The CDR3 consists of 14 residues. Here the CDR3 DNA reads TGTGCCAGCAGGGGGGGACAGGGTCCCTATGGCTACACCTTC. Translation: CASRGGQGPYGYTF.

The chain is built from TRBV15 and TRBJ1-2, with D tentatively TRBD1 (6 bases). The V gene lost 0 bases and the J gene lost 8 bases, with 13 bases spanning the gap. The germline V gene encodes CDR1 LNHNV and CDR2 YYDKDF (reference sequence). This CDR3 region has 14 residues. This CDR3 reads CATSRDRAGEGYTF. DNA of the CDR3: TGTGCCACCAGCAGAGATCGGGCAGGGGAGGGCTACACCTTC. The variable domain in full, with the rest retrieved from reference TRBV15 and TRBJ1-2, is DAMVIQNPRYQVTQFGKPVTLSCSQTLNHNVMYWYQQKSSQAPKLLFHYYDKDFNNEADTPDNFQSRRPNTSFCFLDIRSPGLGDTAMYLCATSRDRAGEGYTFGSGTRLTVV.

The chain has TRBV12-3 or TRBV12-4 and TRBJ1-2; D may be TRBD1 (5 bases). Deletions cut 7 bases from V and 3 bases from J, with 12 bases between. There are 13 residues in the CDR3. In nucleotides, the CDR3 is TGTGCCAGCACCGGGGGTTGGGACTATGGCTACACCTTC. It specifies CASTGGWDYGYTF.

The chain has TRBV4-3 and TRBJ2-7, with D possibly matching TRBD1 (6 bases). This CDR3 has 15 residues. V was pared by 3 bases and J by 3 bases, with 15 bases between. Germline values: CDR1 LGHNA, CDR2 YSLEER. CDR3 DNA sequence: TGCGCCAGCAGCCAGGGTCTGGGGGCGAACTACGAGCAGTACTTC. Protein: CASSQGLGANYEQYF.

The rearrangement joins TRBV5-4 to TRBJ2-2, with 13 positions matching TRBD2. Trimming removed 8 bases from V and 6 bases from J; junction bases left unmatched: 13. Germline V gives CDR1 SGHNT, CDR2 YYREEE (reference sequence). The CDR3 is made up of 17 amino acids. The CDR3 spells CASYPQGLAGVPGELFF. Written as DNA, the CDR3 is TGTGCCAGTTACCCCCAAGGACTAGCGGGAGTCCCCGGGGAGCTGTTTTTT.

V gene TRBV11-2 combines with J gene TRBJ1-3; maybe TRBD1 (6 bases). CDR1 is SGHAT, CDR2 FQNNGV, per germline. This CDR3 comprises 15 residues. With 5 bases removed from V and 3 bases from J, the gap between germline ends came to 14 bases. CDR3 in amino acids: CASSPRRGFGNTIYF. The CDR3 bases are TGTGCCAGCAGCCCTCGCAGGGGATTTGGAAACACCATATATTTT.

The table lists this clone with a count of one. CDR3 sequence reads: CASSLDPRETQYF. The CDR3 nucleotides read TGTGCCAGCAGCTTAGATCCGAGGGAGACCCAGTACTTC. The chain combines TRBV11-2 with TRBJ2-5; D is uncertain. The germline V gene has CDR1 SGHAT and CDR2 FQNNGV. This CDR3 region has 13 residues. Trimming pared 0 bases from V and 5 bases from J, leaving 7 bases between.

The genes are TRBV5-1 and TRBJ1-4, with a possible D match to TRBD1 (6 bases). The CDR3 consists of 15 residues. Germline V lookup: CDR1 SGHRS, CDR2 YFSETQ. V lost 4 bases, J lost 0 bases, and 10 bases lay in between. The CDR3 is CASSGTGSTNEKLFF. CDR3 in DNA: TGCGCCAGCAGCGGAACAGGGTCAACTAATGAAAAACTGTTTTTT.

The chain links TRBV9 to TRBJ2-1; TRBD2 matches 9 bases. The CDR3 has 15 amino acids. The V gene end was trimmed by 0 bases and the J gene end by 6 bases; junction bases not matched to a gene: 4. Germline CDR1 and CDR2: SGDLS and YYNGEE. Here the CDR3 DNA reads TGTGCCAGCAGCGTAGCCCGGCGGGGGGGCAATGAGCAGTTCTTC. Protein sequence: CASSVARRGGNEQFF.

CDR3 sequence (DNA): TGTGCCAGTAGTACCTCGGGGTACACTGAAGCTTTCTTT. This translates into CASSTSGYTEAFF. J is TRBJ1-1 and V is TRBV19; D uncertain. V lost 4 bases, J lost 3 bases, and 9 bases lay in between. Germline V CDR1 and CDR2: LNHDA, SQIVND (reference sequence). The CDR3 length is 13 residues.

A few counts support this clone. V gene TRBV5-4 combines with J gene TRBJ2-3; D call uncertain. There are 14 residues in the CDR3. V was shortened by 5 bases and J by 1 base, with 11 bases between the two germline ends. The V gene's germline CDR1 is SGHNT and CDR2 YYREEE (reference sequence). For the CDR3, the DNA is TGTGCCAGCAGGCCAAGCCATGGCACAGATACGCAGTATTTT. It encodes CASRPSHGTDTQYF.

The V and J genes are TRBV6-5 and TRBJ1-2; D unresolved. Between the trimmed V and J ends, which lost 6 bases and 4 bases, there was a span of 9 bases. Germline V gene lookup returns CDR1 MNHEY and CDR2 SVGAGI. There are 12 residues in the CDR3. In nucleotides, the CDR3 is TGTGCCAGCAGCCTCGGGAGCTATGGCTACACCTTC. Its protein is CASSLGSYGYTF.

The chain combines TRBV3-1 (or the pseudogene TRBV3-2) with TRBJ1-6, with 9 bases that match TRBD1. With V trimmed by 0 bases and J by 1 base, 4 bases remained unmatched. This CDR3 has 18 residues. The V gene's germline CDR1 is LGHDT and CDR2 YNNKEL (reference sequence). CDR3 region: CASSQDIQGASYNSPLHF. The CDR3 DNA reads TGTGCCAGCAGCCAAGATATACAGGGGGCATCCTATAATTCACCCCTCCACTTT.

V is TRBV6-2 or TRBV6-3 and J is TRBJ1-1; 7 nucleotides line up with TRBD1. CDR1 MNHEY and CDR2 SVGEGT come from the germline V gene. V gave up 3 bases and J gave up 1 base; unmatched junction bases: 14. This CDR3 is 18 amino acids long. CDR3 in DNA: TGTGCCAGCAGTTATAACAGGGGCGCACGTAGGCAGAACACTGAAGCTTTCTTT. Its translation: CASSYNRGARRQNTEAFF.

V and J are TRBV7-9 and TRBJ1-4; perhaps TRBD1 as D (6 bases). Germline V gives CDR1 SEHNR, CDR2 FQNEAQ (reference sequence). The CDR3 contains 12 residues. The V and J ends lost 2 bases and 11 bases respectively, with 9 bases between them. The CDR3 region has the DNA TGTGCCAGCAGCTTAAAGGGGGAGAAACTGTTTTTT. Translation gives CASSLKGEKLFF. Full variable domain (rest looked up from reference TRBV7-9 and TRBJ1-4): DTGVSQNPRHKITKRGQNVTFRCDPISEHNRLYWYRQTLGQGPEFLTYFQNEAQLEKSRLLSDRFSAERPKGSFSTLEIQRTEQGDSAMYLCASSLKGEKLFFGSGTQLSVL.

This clone was recorded only once. The rearrangement uses TRBV10-1 and TRBJ2-5; 8 bases match TRBD2. In germline, CDR1 is WNHNN, CDR2 SYGVQD (reference sequence). Unmatched junction bases numbered 6, after V lost 4 bases and J lost 2 bases. This CDR3 contains 15 residues. The CDR3 region is CASSGGGPRQETQYF. The CDR3 region has the DNA TGCGCCAGCAGTGGCGGGGGGCCGCGACAAGAGACCCAGTACTTC.

The V call is TRBV5-1, the J call TRBJ2-2; the match to TRBD2 covers 14 bases. CDR1 and CDR2 from the germline V gene are SGHRS and YFSETQ. J gave up 3 bases and V 4 bases, and 8 bases lay outside the gene matches. CDR3 length equals 18 residues. CDR3 residues: CASSQRPGLAGDTGELFF. The CDR3, as DNA: TGCGCCAGCAGCCAAAGACCGGGACTAGCGGGAGACACCGGGGAGCTGTTTTTT.